This T cell receptor beta chain was documented in a study of blood T cell repertoires in COVID-19. Study in general: Acute and convalescent COVID-19 samples came from the United States, Italy and Spain. Sources were T cells, B-cell-depleted T cells, or PBMCs; the material itself was cDNA or gDNA.

Methods used by the authors: Amplification from reference gene primers served as the basis for estimated nucleated cell counts. Produced via immunoSEQ multiplex PCR; TCRdb's table is partial and in-frame only. That table furnishes V, J and clone size, whereas the DNA furnished D and trimming. The sample has 25,000 to 30,000 clones; under 80% are singletons. This clone was detected only a few times. This clonotype originated in a man aged 65 to 85 with acute or convalescent COVID-19. The material sequenced was peripheral blood.

The CDR3 region is CASRSQGAGNQPQHF. In nucleotides, the CDR3 is TGTGCCAGCAGGAGTCAGGGGGCGGGCAATCAGCCCCAGCATTTT. The rearrangement links TRBV28 to TRBJ1-5; 8 bases are shared with TRBD1. Germline lookup yields CDR1 MDHEN and CDR2 SYDVKM. V dropped 6 bases and J dropped 2; count of bases not matched to a gene: 6. This CDR3 spans 15 amino acids.